Listed here are 30 T cell receptor beta chains from one sample, sequenced in a study of vaccination and CD4 T cells after COVID-19. Antigen specificity for these receptors is unknown. Sequencing of cultured CD4+ T cell DNA used the Oncomine TCR Beta short-read assay. One entry per CDR3 protein, called by TCRdb with MiXCR from the PCR reads. The repertoire includes 14,000 to 15,000 distinct CDR3 sequences, approximately 51% of them detected once, and more than 25% sits in the top ten. The treatment was: approximately nine-day PBMC culture with coronavirus spike peptide pools or control peptides (ViraFEST assay). The source material was cultured CD4+ T cells from blood, sampled after SARS-CoV-2 vaccination. All receptors come from a human donor with COVID-19.

V usage is TRBV7-8 and J usage is TRBJ2-1; D might be TRBD1 (5 bases). V was clipped by 4 bases and J by 0 bases, with 13 bases between them. The CDR3 extends over 16 amino acids. Germline V gives CDR1 SGHVS, CDR2 FQNEAQ. CDR3 in DNA: TGTGCCAGCAGCTCCCAAGGGGCAGGCTCCTACAATGAGCAGTTCTTC. The encoded protein is CASSSQGAGSYNEQFF. The full variable domain, in which reference TRBV7-8 and TRBJ2-1 provide the parts outside the CDR3, is GAGVSQSPRYKVAKRGQDVALRCDPISGHVSLFWYQQALGQGPEFLTYFQNEAQLDKSGLPSDRFFAERPEGSVSTLKIQRTQQEDSAVYLCASSSQGAGSYNEQFFGPGTRLTVL.

The chain is built from TRBV30 and TRBJ2-2; 9 bases match TRBD2. With V trimmed by 1 base and J by 4 bases, 7 bases remained unmatched. The CDR3 runs to 16 residues. CDR1 and CDR2 from the germline V gene are GTSNPN and SVGIG (reference sequence). CDR3 nucleotide sequence: TGTGCCTGGAGTGGAGCGGGGGGCAGGGGCACCGGGGAGCTGTTTTTT. It encodes CAWSGAGGRGTGELFF.

This clonotype was counted a few times. The chain links TRBV6-1 to TRBJ1-5; 12 positions match TRBD1. Trimming at V came to 5 bases and at J to 7 bases, leaving 12 bases not matched to a gene. Germline V lookup: CDR1 MNHNS, CDR2 SASEGT. This CDR3 contains 17 residues. The CDR3 nucleotides read TGTGCCAGCAGTCCAACCCGGGACAGGGGGCTTGGGCAGCCCCAGCATTTT. It specifies CASSPTRDRGLGQPQHF.

The chain's CDR3 is CASSSSQGAGETQYF. Here the CDR3 DNA reads TGTGCCAGCAGTTCCTCGCAGGGGGCTGGGGAGACCCAGTACTTC. The genes are TRBV6-5 and TRBJ2-5; TRBD1 matches at 8 bases. Germline assignment: CDR1 MNHEY and CDR2 SVGAGI. V lost 4 bases and J lost 5; bases outside the gene matches: 9. The length of the CDR3 is 15 residues.

The chain combines TRBV3-1 with TRBJ2-5; 9 bases fit TRBD2. This CDR3 comprises 16 residues. Unmatched junction bases numbered 12, after V lost 5 bases and J lost 5 bases. CDR1 is LGHDT and CDR2 is YNNKEL in the germline V gene (reference sequence). Written as DNA, the CDR3 is TGTGCCAGCAGCTCTGGACTAGCGAGTTATTTGGAGACCCAGTACTTC. The encoded protein is CASSSGLASYLETQYF.

This chain links TRBV7-2 with TRBJ2-6; TRBD1 is a possible D gene (5 bases). V lost 5 bases and J lost 1, with 15 bases in between. The CDR3 loop spans 17 amino acids. CDR1 is SGHTA, CDR2 FQGNSA, per germline. CDR3 in amino acids: CASSQRTLSSGANVLTF. The CDR3, as DNA: TGTGCCAGCAGCCAACGGACACTTTCGTCTGGGGCCAACGTCCTGACTTTC.

This rearrangement joins TRBV12-3 or TRBV12-4 to TRBJ1-2; 12 nucleotides agree with TRBD1. V was pared by 4 bases and J by 3 bases, with 3 bases of the junction left unmatched. There are 15 residues in the CDR3. The CDR3 bases are TGTGCCAGCAGTTCCCGGGACAGGGGGCACTATGGCTACACCTTC. Translated: CASSSRDRGHYGYTF.

The chain is built from TRBV12-3 or TRBV12-4 and TRBJ2-5; tentatively, D is TRBD2 (5 bases). CDR3 length: 15 amino acids. The germline V and J ends were trimmed by 6 bases and 5 bases, with 19 bases remaining between them. The CDR3 DNA is TGTGCCAGCAGCCGATTCCGACTAAAGTGGGAGACCCAGTACTTC. It translates to CASSRFRLKWETQYF.

The CDR3 protein is CATGTGGPVSNQPQHF. CDR3 coding DNA: TGTGCCACCGGGACAGGGGGCCCGGTTAGCAATCAGCCCCAGCATTTT. The rearrangement uses TRBV6-4 and TRBJ1-5; 12 bases map to TRBD1. The V gene's germline CDR1 is MRHNA and CDR2 SNTAGT. Trimming cost V 10 bases and J 0 bases; bases outside gene matches: 7. This CDR3 contains 16 residues.

The CDR3 nucleotides are TGTGCCAGCAGTCGACTAGCGGGGCGAGATACGCAGTATTTT. Residues: CASSRLAGRDTQYF. This sequence joins TRBV6-2 or TRBV6-3 and TRBJ2-3; 11 bases are a match to TRBD2. The CDR3 loop spans 14 amino acids. Germline V CDR1 and CDR2: MNHEY, SVGEGT. After removal of 5 bases from V and 5 bases from J, the junction contained 3 bases not matched to a gene.

The chain is built from TRBV20-1 and TRBJ1-6; unclear D gene. This CDR3 comprises 16 residues. The germline V gene has CDR1 DFQATT and CDR2 SNEGSKA (reference sequence). V lost 5 bases and J lost 5, with 19 bases in between. CDR3 DNA: TGCAGTGCTGGCGCGGGCGGGTCCACTAATAATTCACCCCTCCACTTT. Translated, it gives CSAGAGGSTNNSPLHF.

This clonotype occurred a few times. This chain joins TRBV7-9 and TRBJ1-1; 10 bases align to TRBD1. Germline CDR1 reads SEHNR; CDR2 reads FQNEAQ (reference sequence). After removal of 5 bases from V and 5 bases from J, the junction contained 5 bases not matched to a gene. This CDR3 has 14 residues. The CDR3: CASSLGTGETEAFF. In DNA, the CDR3 is TGTGCCAGCAGCCTCGGGACAGGGGAAACTGAAGCTTTCTTT.

The V gene is TRBV11-2, the J gene TRBJ2-7; no clear D. V was pared by 7 bases and J by 3 bases, with 16 bases between. Germline V gene data show CDR1 as SGHAT and CDR2 as FQNNGV. This CDR3 is 14 amino acids long. CDR3 loop: CASTLSWDHYEQYF. The CDR3 DNA reads as TGTGCCAGCACCCTTAGCTGGGATCACTACGAGCAGTACTTC.

The chain couples TRBV6-1 to TRBJ2-5; 7 nucleotides line up with TRBD2. The trim removed 8 bases at V and 4 bases at J, leaving 10 bases unmatched. The CDR3 covers 14 residues. CDR1 MNHNS and CDR2 SASEGT come from the germline V gene. The CDR3 sequence: CASGGEGIGETQYF. The CDR3 nucleotides read TGTGCCAGCGGAGGGGAGGGAATCGGAGAGACCCAGTACTTC.

V and J are TRBV4-1 and TRBJ1-2; D remains unclear. V lost 0 bases and J lost 3, with 8 bases in between. There are 14 residues in the CDR3. Germline V lookup: CDR1 MGHRA, CDR2 YSYEKL. Here the CDR3 reads CASSQEYSDYGYTF. In DNA form, the CDR3 reads TGCGCCAGCAGCCAAGAATACAGCGACTATGGCTACACCTTC.

This clonotype appeared a few times. The V call is TRBV7-2, the J call TRBJ1-1; the D is unclear. With 1 base removed from V and 1 base from J, the gap between germline ends came to 4 bases. Per the germline V gene, CDR1 is SGHTA and CDR2 is FQGNSA. The CDR3 length is 13 residues. The CDR3 coding sequence is TGTGCCAGCAGCTTAGGTCAGAACACTGAAGCTTTCTTT. The encoded protein is CASSLGQNTEAFF. Variable domain in full (rest from reference TRBV7-2 and TRBJ1-1): GAGVSQSPSNKVTEKGKDVELRCDPISGHTALYWYRQSLGQGLEFLIYFQGNSAPDKSGLPSDRFSAERTGGSVSTLTIQRTQQEDSAVYLCASSLGQNTEAFFGQGTRLTVV.

This chain links TRBV20-1 with TRBJ1-5; D remains ambiguous. V lost 5 bases, J lost 5 bases, and 16 bases lay in between. The length of the CDR3 is 14 residues. Germline V gene sequence: CDR1 DFQATT, CDR2 SNEGSKA (reference sequence). The CDR3 sequence is CSASAGPLDQPQHF. The CDR3 coding sequence is TGCAGTGCTTCCGCAGGACCCTTAGATCAGCCCCAGCATTTT.

This clonotype was recorded a few times. The chain employs TRBV5-6 and TRBJ1-2; no reliable D call. The germline V gene has CDR1 SGHDT and CDR2 YYEEEE. The CDR3 has 14 amino acids. Deletions cut 0 bases from V and 3 bases from J, with 9 bases between. CDR3 DNA sequence: TGTGCCAGCAGCTTGGTGGATAGTGACTATGGCTACACCTTC. This sequence encodes CASSLVDSDYGYTF.

The chain links TRBV27 to TRBJ1-6; perhaps TRBD1 as D (6 bases). The V gene lost 2 bases and the J gene lost 10 bases, with 18 bases spanning the gap. Germline V CDR1 and CDR2: MNHEY, SMNVEV (reference sequence). The CDR3 is made up of 16 amino acids. This CDR3 is CASSLEAGGGRSPLHF. CDR3 nucleotide sequence: TGTGCCAGCAGTTTAGAGGCGGGGGGGGGCAGGTCACCCCTCCACTTT.

The rearrangement uses TRBV24-1 and TRBJ2-2, with 7 positions matching TRBD1. V was pared by 6 bases and J by 5 bases, with 2 bases of the junction left unmatched. The CDR3 has 13 residues. The germline gives CDR1 KGHDR, CDR2 SFDVKD. The CDR3 protein is CATSRQGTGELFF. The CDR3 region has the DNA TGTGCCACCAGTCGACAGGGAACCGGGGAGCTGTTTTTT.

This clonotype has just a few counts. The chain recombines TRBV6-5 with TRBJ1-1, with a possible D match to TRBD1 (5 bases). The length of the CDR3 is 14 residues. The germline CDR1 and CDR2 sequences are MNHEY and SVGAGI. The germline V and J ends were trimmed by 4 bases and 5 bases, with 14 bases remaining between them. The CDR3 here is CASSFRGAGTEAFF. Written as DNA, the CDR3 is TGTGCCAGCAGTTTCCGGGGCGCGGGGACTGAAGCTTTCTTT.

The J gene is TRBJ2-2, the V gene TRBV6-1, with a weak D call TRBD1 (5 bases). Germline V CDR1 and CDR2: MNHNS, SASEGT. CDR3 length: 17 amino acids. The V and J ends lost 9 bases and 2 bases respectively, with 22 bases between them. The CDR3 here is CARESVRQGLNTGELFF. The CDR3 coding sequence is TGTGCCAGAGAATCGGTACGGCAGGGATTAAACACCGGGGAGCTGTTTTTT.

This chain uses TRBV27 with TRBJ1-1, with 10 bases aligning to TRBD1. With V trimmed by 3 bases and J by 8 bases, 12 bases remained unmatched. The CDR3 consists of 16 residues. CDR1 and CDR2 (germline): MNHEY, SMNVEV (reference sequence). Written as DNA, the CDR3 is TGTGCCAGCAGTTTCCTGACAGGGGGCAAGACGTTAGAAGCTTTCTTT. Amino acid sequence: CASSFLTGGKTLEAFF.

This clonotype was seen only a few times. The chain has TRBV6-1 and TRBJ2-7; D not certain. The CDR3 is made up of 14 amino acids. Trimming cost V 7 bases and J 0 bases, with 13 bases left between them. From germline, CDR1 is MNHNS and CDR2 SASEGT. This chain's CDR3 is CASIPTASSYEQYF. CDR3 DNA sequence: TGTGCCAGCATTCCTACAGCTAGCTCCTACGAGCAGTACTTC.

This clonotype has only a few counts. CDR3 coding DNA: TGTGCCACCAGTGATTTTAGTAGCTCTGGCGCTTTCTTT. Encoded protein: CATSDFSSSGAFF. V gene TRBV24-1 combines with J gene TRBJ1-1, with D unclear. Trimming took off 1 base at V and 11 bases at J, with 13 bases between the two ends. There are 13 residues in the CDR3. Looked up from germline, CDR1 is KGHDR and CDR2 is SFDVKD.

The V call is TRBV20-1, the J call TRBJ2-4; 9 nucleotides align to TRBD1. The CDR3 sequence is 14 residues long. V was clipped by 0 bases and J by 9 bases; unmatched bases: 6. Looked up from germline, CDR1 is DFQATT and CDR2 is SNEGSKA (reference sequence). CDR3 amino acids: CSAREGDREIIQYF. The CDR3 DNA reads TGCAGTGCTAGAGAAGGGGACAGGGAGATCATTCAGTACTTC.

This clonotype was detected only a few times. The rearrangement links TRBV25-1 to TRBJ2-3; TRBD1 is a possible D gene (5 bases). The CDR3 covers 13 residues. Germline assignment: CDR1 MGHDK and CDR2 SYGVNS. The V and J ends lost 4 bases and 5 bases respectively, with 10 bases between them. Here the CDR3 DNA reads TGTGCCAGCAGTGTCACAGGTTTAGATACGCAGTATTTT. It encodes CASSVTGLDTQYF. The full variable domain, its missing parts supplied by reference TRBV25-1 and TRBJ2-3, is EADIYQTPRYLVIGTGKKITLECSQTMGHDKMYWYQQDPGMELHLIHYSYGVNSTEKGDLSSESTVSRIRTEHFPLTLESARPSHTSQYLCASSVTGLDTQYFGPGTRLTVL.

The chain carries TRBV2 and TRBJ1-1; no reliable D call. V lost 4 bases and J lost 1, with 7 bases in between. The length of the CDR3 is 13 residues. Germline V gene data show CDR1 as SNHLY and CDR2 as FYNNEI. Here the CDR3 reads CASSVLENTEAFF. CDR3 in DNA: TGTGCCAGCAGTGTTCTTGAGAACACTGAAGCTTTCTTT.

This clonotype was seen a handful of times. The CDR3 sequence: CASSRDPTGGYGYTF. CDR3 bases: TGTGCCAGCAGCCGGGATCCGACAGGAGGCTATGGCTACACCTTC. The V call is TRBV5-4, the J call TRBJ1-2; D is perhaps TRBD1 (6 bases). Looked up from germline, CDR1 is SGHNT and CDR2 is YYREEE (reference sequence). CDR3 length: 15 amino acids. The germline V and J ends were trimmed by 4 bases and 4 bases, with 17 bases remaining between them.

DNA for the CDR3: TGTGCCAGCAGCTTGAAGAACAGGGAATACGAGCAGTACTTC. This gives the protein CASSLKNREYEQYF. The V and J genes are TRBV5-4 and TRBJ2-7, with D tentatively TRBD1 (6 bases). V was pared by 1 base and J by 4 bases, with 12 bases between. The CDR3 runs 14 residues. CDR1 is SGHNT and CDR2 is YYREEE in the germline V gene (reference sequence).